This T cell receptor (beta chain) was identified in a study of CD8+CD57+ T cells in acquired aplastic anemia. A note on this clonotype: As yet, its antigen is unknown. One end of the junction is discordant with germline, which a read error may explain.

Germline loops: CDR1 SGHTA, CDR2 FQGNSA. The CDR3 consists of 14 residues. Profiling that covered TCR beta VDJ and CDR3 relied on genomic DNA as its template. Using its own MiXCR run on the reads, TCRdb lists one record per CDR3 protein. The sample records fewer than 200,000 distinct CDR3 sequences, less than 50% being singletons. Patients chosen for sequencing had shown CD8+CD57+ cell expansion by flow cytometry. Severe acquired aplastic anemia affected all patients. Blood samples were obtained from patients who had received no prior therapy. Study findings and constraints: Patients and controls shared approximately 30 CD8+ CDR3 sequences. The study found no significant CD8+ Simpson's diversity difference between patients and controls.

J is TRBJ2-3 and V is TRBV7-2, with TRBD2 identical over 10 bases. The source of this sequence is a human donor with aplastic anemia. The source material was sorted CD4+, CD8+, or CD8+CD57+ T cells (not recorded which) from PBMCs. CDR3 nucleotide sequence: TGTGCCAGCAGCCTAGCGGGAGTTCCAGATACGCAGTATTTT. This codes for CASSLAGVPDTQYF. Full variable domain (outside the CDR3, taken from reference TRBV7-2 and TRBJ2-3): GAGVSQSPSNKVTEKGKDVELRCDPISGHTALYWYRQSLGQGLEFLIYFQGNSAPDKSGLPSDRFSAERTGGSVSTLTIQRTQQEDSAVYLCASSLAGVPDTQYFGPGTRLTVL.